The rows below give T cell receptor beta chains drawn from one sample of a study of CD8 T cell repertoires and HIV-1 epitope variants. No antigen has been identified for these receptors. The data were produced by immunoSEQ multiplex PCR, yet TCRdb's version contains in-frame clones alone and is incomplete. The table records 6,000 to 8,000 clones, 66% of them present only once. Sequenced sample: cultured CD8+ T cells derived from PBMCs. The receptors stem from a male donor with HIV. CDR3s leave out the opening cysteine and the closing phenylalanine or tryptophan. Not all rows give a size; the values are once, few, many and, for expanded clones, a class.

v_call clone_size cdr3_aa
TRBV5-1 NA ASSARLAGGAPDTQY
TRBV2 few ASSERSGYQETQY
TRBV6-1 few ASLLGRDGYT
TRBV6-5 NA ASRRPGYEQY
TRBV2 NA ASSDPGRGVGEQY
TRBV7-8 NA ASSFPRQGNNYGYT
TRBV9 NA ASSEQDTGELF
TRBV2 medium-sized ASSDPDSAWGTQY
TRBV7-8 NA ASSQLIQETQY
TRBV6-5 NA ATGQGGQPQH
TRBV6-1 medium-sized ASSSGTLNTGELF
TRBV10-1 NA ASSGGVAGQNYEQY
TRBV5-6 NA ASSSSGAAGELF
TRBV18 NA ASSPPPSIAGYEQY
TRBV7-6 NA ASSPLSGELF
TRBV7-9 NA ASSPTGSYGYT
TRBV13 NA ASSLGLSGELF
TRBV28 NA ASSHPATLGTDTQY
TRBV5-1 NA ASSLAGEYHTDTQY
TRBV19 NA ASSIGHANTEAF
TRBV19 NA ASSIDLLATGGPGELF
TRBV28 NA ASSLGLPGTGELF
TRBV4-3 few ASSPNRGSYEQY
TRBV15 NA ATSPGTGGAYEQY
TRBV18 few ASSPDSRGAKGNTEAF
TRBV27 NA ASSPSGGGTEAF
TRBV28 medium-sized ASSPGGSEQF
TRBV19 few ASSPRAGGYGYT
TRBV6-1 NA ASSGTGGTDTQY
TRBV6-5 NA ASRHRDSVVGYT
TRBV28 few ASSGKQGWNSPLH
TRBV5-1 NA ASSPKGGSSYEQY
TRBV4-1 NA ASSPDRGSSYNEQF
TRBV27 few ASRPTTSGRASTDTQY
TRBV9 NA ASSVDPAGNEQF
TRBV19 once ASRGHREANYGYT
TRBV5-1 NA ASSYKPQGFQETQY
TRBV6-5 NA ASSVGQGAEAF
TRBV27 NA ASSPGTGAEKLF
TRBV7-8 NA ASSLESGTYNEQF
TRBV19 NA ASRTSGSGHGYT
TRBV19 NA ASSIGARQGTYNEQF
TRBV5-1 NA ASSLASSGGQETQY